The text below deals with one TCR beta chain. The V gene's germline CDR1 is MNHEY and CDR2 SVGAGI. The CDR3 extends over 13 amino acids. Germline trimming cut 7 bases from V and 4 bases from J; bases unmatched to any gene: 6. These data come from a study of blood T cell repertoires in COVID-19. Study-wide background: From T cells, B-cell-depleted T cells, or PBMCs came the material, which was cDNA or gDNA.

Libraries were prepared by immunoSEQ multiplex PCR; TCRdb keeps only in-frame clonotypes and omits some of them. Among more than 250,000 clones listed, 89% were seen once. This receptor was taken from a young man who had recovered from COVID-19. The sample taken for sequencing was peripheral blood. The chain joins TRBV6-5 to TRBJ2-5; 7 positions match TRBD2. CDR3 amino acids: CASTRAGRETQYF. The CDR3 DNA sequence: TGTGCCAGCACCAGAGCGGGGAGAGAGACCCAGTACTTC.